Listed below are T cell receptor beta chains from one sample, sequenced in a study of vaccination effects on CD4 cells after COVID-19. The method was immunoSEQ multiplex PCR; TCRdb's version includes in-frame clones alone and lacks a portion of them. Of 60,000 to 85,000 clones listed, roughly 81% are singletons. For these TCRs, the target antigens are not known. The specimen was CD4+ T cells from PBMCs cultured with HCoV-229E spike peptides, collected after COVID-19 vaccination. The receptors were gathered from a human donor who received a COVID-19 vaccine. CDR3s include the opening cysteine and the closing phenylalanine or tryptophan. D genes are given only for firm matches. Size is omitted from some rows. Given values are once, few, many or a class for expanded clones.

DNA,CDR3,J,size,D,V
TGTGCCAGCAGCTTTCGGGGGGGCAAGGTCGGGCAAGAGACCCAGTACTTC,CASSFRGGKVGQETQYF,TRBJ2-5,-,TRBD2,TRBV5-6
TGTGCCAGCAGCTTAGGGACAACCCTGTCCACAGATACGCAGTATTTT,CASSLGTTLSTDTQYF,TRBJ2-3,-,-,TRBV7-2
TGTGCCAGCAGAATGGGGTCTGGGGCCGCCAACGTCCTGACTTTC,CASRMGSGAANVLTF,TRBJ2-6,-,-,TRBV6-5
TGTGCCAGCAGCCAGATAGCGGGGGGGGACTACAATGAGCAGTTCTTC,CASSQIAGGDYNEQFF,TRBJ2-1,once,TRBD2,TRBV4-2
TGTGCCAGCTCACCCCAAGCCGGGACGGGAAACATTCAGTACTTC,CASSPQAGTGNIQYF,TRBJ2-4,-,-,TRBV18
TGCGCCAGCAGCGCTCAATTAGCGGGGGGGCCTGAGACCCAGTACTTC,CASSAQLAGGPETQYF,TRBJ2-5,-,TRBD2,TRBV5-1
TGTGCCAGCAGCTCCAATCCGGGCCTCCCGGACGGCTACACCTTC,CASSSNPGLPDGYTF,TRBJ1-2,-,-,TRBV9
TGTGCCAGCAGCGGCCAAGGCACTGAAGCTTTCTTT,CASSGQGTEAFF,TRBJ1-1,-,-,TRBV9
TGTGCCAGCAGTGCAAACCCACAGGGGTGGAATAATTCACCCCTCCACTTT,CASSANPQGWNNSPLHF,TRBJ1-6,-,TRBD1,TRBV6-1
TGTGCCTGGAGTGGCGAACAGGGGACCTATGGCTACACCTTC,CAWSGEQGTYGYTF,TRBJ1-2,-,TRBD1,TRBV30
TGTGCCACCAGCAGTTACAGGGGGCCTGGGGCCAACGTCCTGACTTTC,CATSSYRGPGANVLTF,TRBJ2-6,-,TRBD1,TRBV15
TGTGCCAGCAGCAAAAACACAGGGGTACTGACCCAGTACTTC,CASSKNTGVLTQYF,TRBJ2-5,-,TRBD1,TRBV5-4
TGCGCCAGCAGCTTGGAATGGCAGAATTACAATGAGCAGTTCTTC,CASSLEWQNYNEQFF,TRBJ2-1,-,-,TRBV5-1
TGTGCCAGCAGAATCCAGGGTACCCCTTTTGAAAAACTGTTTTTT,CASRIQGTPFEKLFF,TRBJ1-4,-,-,TRBV2
TGTGCCGTCAGGGGTTTCACTGAAGCTTTCTTT,CAVRGFTEAFF,TRBJ1-1,-,-,TRBV6-6
TGCAGCGTGAGGAGGGCTAGTCACACCGGGGAGCTGTTTTTT,CSVRRASHTGELFF,TRBJ2-2,-,-,TRBV29-1
TGTGCCAGCAGCTTTCCGGGACTGGGATTCTCTGGGGCCAACGTCCTGACTTTC,CASSFPGLGFSGANVLTF,TRBJ2-6,-,-,TRBV5-6
TGTGCCAGCTCACCATATGGCCCCCAAAGGAGCTACAATGAGCAGTTCTTC,CASSPYGPQRSYNEQFF,TRBJ2-1,-,-,TRBV18
TGTGCCAGTAGTCTCGGGGGCGGGAACACTGAAGCTTTCTTT,CASSLGGGNTEAFF,TRBJ1-1,-,-,TRBV19
TGCGCCAGCAGCTGGGGGACAGGCCCTCAGTACTTC,CASSWGTGPQYF,TRBJ2-4,-,TRBD1,TRBV5-1
TGTGCCAGCAGCCCCGGGACTAGCGCAGATACGCAGTATTTT,CASSPGTSADTQYF,TRBJ2-3,-,TRBD2,TRBV11-3
TGTGCCAGCACCACCGCAAACAGGGGAAGCACTGAAGCTTTCTTT,CASTTANRGSTEAFF,TRBJ1-1,once,TRBD1,TRBV6-5
TGTGCCAGCAGCGTCCATCTCTATGGGACGACCGGGGAGCTGTTTTTT,CASSVHLYGTTGELFF,TRBJ2-2,-,-,TRBV9
TGTGCCAGCAGATCGATCTCCCTCGAAAAACTGTTTTTT,CASRSISLEKLFF,TRBJ1-4,-,-,TRBV2
TGTGCCATCGGCCAAGAGACCCAGTACTTC,CAIGQETQYF,TRBJ2-5,-,-,TRBV5-4
TGCGCCAGCAGCTTCCGGGTCGAGGAGACCCAGTACTTC,CASSFRVEETQYF,TRBJ2-5,-,-,TRBV5-1
TGTGCCAGCAGTTATACCTCGGCGGACAATCAGCCCCAGCATTTT,CASSYTSADNQPQHF,TRBJ1-5,-,-,TRBV6-6
TGTGCCAGTAGTATAGTGTACGGTGTGGATACGCAGTATTTT,CASSIVYGVDTQYF,TRBJ2-3,-,-,TRBV19
TGTGCCAGTAGTATCGGGCAGGGGCTGAACACCGGGGAGCTGTTTTTT,CASSIGQGLNTGELFF,TRBJ2-2,-,-,TRBV19
TGTGCCAGTAGTTGGGCCGCTAACTATGGCTACACCTTC,CASSWAANYGYTF,TRBJ1-2,few,-,TRBV19
TGTGCCAGCAGCGCGCAGGGGGTCGGGGAGCTGTTTTTT,CASSAQGVGELFF,TRBJ2-2,-,TRBD1,TRBV9
TGTGCCAGCAGACGCCAGACAGGGGGCTCTGAAGCTTTCTTT,CASRRQTGGSEAFF,TRBJ1-1,few,TRBD1,TRBV7-2
TGTGCCAGTGCAAACCACAGAGCCGGGGAGCTGTTTTTT,CASANHRAGELFF,TRBJ2-2,-,-,TRBV6-5
TGCAGTGCTTCGGACAGCTATGGCTACACCTTC,CSASDSYGYTF,TRBJ1-2,-,-,TRBV20-1
TGCGCCAGCAGCTTGGTATATAGGACAGGGACCACTGAAGCTTTCTTT,CASSLVYRTGTTEAFF,TRBJ1-1,once,TRBD1,TRBV5-1
TGCGCCAGCAGCTTGGCCAGAGGAGAGACCCAGTACTTC,CASSLARGETQYF,TRBJ2-5,few,-,TRBV5-1
TGTGCCAGTAGTGTACCGGGACAGGGGACAGATACGCAGTATTTT,CASSVPGQGTDTQYF,TRBJ2-3,-,TRBD1,TRBV19
TGTGCCAGCAGCAAAACTGGACACTGTGGGGCCAACGTCCTGACTTTC,CASSKTGHCGANVLTF,TRBJ2-6,-,-,TRBV21-1
TGTGCCAGCAGCCAAGACGGGAGCTCCTATAATTCACCCCTCCACTTT,CASSQDGSSYNSPLHF,TRBJ1-6,once,-,TRBV3-1/TRBV3-2
TGCGCCAGCAACTTTAACATTGGATACACTGAAGCTTTCTTT,CASNFNIGYTEAFF,TRBJ1-1,-,-,TRBV23-1
TGTGCCAGCAGTTTTCACGGCACTGATACGCAGTATTTT,CASSFHGTDTQYF,TRBJ2-3,-,-,TRBV12-3/TRBV12-4